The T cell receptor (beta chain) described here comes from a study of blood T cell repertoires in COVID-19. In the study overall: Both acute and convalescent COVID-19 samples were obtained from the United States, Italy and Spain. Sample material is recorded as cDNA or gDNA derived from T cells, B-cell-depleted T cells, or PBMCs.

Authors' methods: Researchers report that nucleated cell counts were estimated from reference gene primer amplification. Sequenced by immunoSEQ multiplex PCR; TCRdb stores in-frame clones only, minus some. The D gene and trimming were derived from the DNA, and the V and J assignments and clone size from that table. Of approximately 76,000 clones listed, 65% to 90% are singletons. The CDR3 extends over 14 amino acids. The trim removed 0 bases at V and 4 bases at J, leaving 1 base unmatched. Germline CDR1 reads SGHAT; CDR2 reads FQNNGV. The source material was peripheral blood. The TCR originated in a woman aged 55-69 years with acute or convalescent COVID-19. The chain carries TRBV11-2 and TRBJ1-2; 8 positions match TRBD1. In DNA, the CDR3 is TGTGCCAGCAGCTTAGATGGGACAGGCTATGGCTACACCTTC. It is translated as CASSLDGTGYGYTF.